This T cell receptor beta chain was retrieved from a study of T cells in Graves' hyperthyroidism and ophthalmopathy. This CDR3 is built from 15 residues. V shed 4 bases and J shed 4 bases, with 16 bases lying between them. CDR1 LGHNA and CDR2 YNFKEQ come from the germline V gene. Fresh peripheral blood, about 10 ml of it, supplied the PBMCs. RNA transcripts provided the source from which TCR beta CDR3 regions were amplified. RT-PCR in the first round (using the HTBI primer set) targeted the TCR CDR3. One entry per CDR3 protein, called by TCRdb with MiXCR from the multiplex PCR reads. The data contain roughly 170,000 distinct CDR3 sequences, over 8% of them singletons.

Sequencing input: blood. The chain couples TRBV4-2 to TRBJ1-2, with D possibly matching TRBD1 (6 bases). This TCR came from a woman younger than 30 with Graves' hyperthyroidism that later progressed to Graves' ophthalmopathy. This chain's CDR3 is CASSLIRDTLYGYTF. CDR3 nucleotide sequence: TGTGCCAGCAGCCTCATCCGGGACACCCTCTATGGCTACACCTTC.